The TCR beta chain under discussion was sequenced for a study of response to subunit inactivated influenza vaccine. Study conclusions and caveats: Authors proposed each seasonal influenza vaccination draws in few new T cells.

TCRdb independently ran MiXCR on the RT-PCR reads; one entry per CDR3 protein. The profile shows 800,000 to 1,000,000 distinct CDR3 sequences, 21% of them singletons. Notes on this clonotype: Its antigen is as yet unknown.

The CDR3 is 14 amino acids. The germline CDR1 and CDR2 sequences are DFQATT and SNEGSKA (reference sequence). V was clipped by 2 bases and J by 6 bases, with 11 bases between them. The V call is TRBV20-1, the J call TRBJ1-6; D might be TRBD1 (6 bases). This sequence was found in a man aged 50 to 60 who received an inactivated influenza vaccine. The material sequenced was PBMCs from blood, taken roughly 5 days after vaccination. The CDR3 nucleotides read TGCAGTGCTAGACGACAGGCGGTTAATTCACCCCTCCACTTT. Its protein is CSARRQAVNSPLHF.